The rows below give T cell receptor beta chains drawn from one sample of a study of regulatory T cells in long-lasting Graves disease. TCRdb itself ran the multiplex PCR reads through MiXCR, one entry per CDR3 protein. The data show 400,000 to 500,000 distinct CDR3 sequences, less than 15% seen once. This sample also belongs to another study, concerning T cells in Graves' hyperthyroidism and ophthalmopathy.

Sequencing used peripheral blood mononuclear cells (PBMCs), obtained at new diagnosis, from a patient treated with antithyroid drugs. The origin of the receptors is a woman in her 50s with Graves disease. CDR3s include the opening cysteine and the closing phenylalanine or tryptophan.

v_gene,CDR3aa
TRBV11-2,CASSLDAGGNEQFF
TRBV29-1,CSARTGGSYEQYF
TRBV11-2,CASSRGQGYEQYF
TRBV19,CASSMRQGSSYEQYF
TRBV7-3,CASSLTGSPSTDTQYF
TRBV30,CAWSHGTGDGYTF
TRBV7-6,CASSPEGTTYEQYF
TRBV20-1,CSARDLGGMTEAFF
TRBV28,CASSSDRSHGTDTQYF
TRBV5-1,CASSLRGTAAGELFF
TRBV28,CASSPDRREASYEQYF
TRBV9,CASSVQGGSYNEQFF
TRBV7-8,CASSLAAGRNYGYTF
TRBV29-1,CSAMTGGPNQPQHF
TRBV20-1,CSARDDERALLEAFF
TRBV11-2,CASSRKEASGFQETQYF
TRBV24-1,CATSDPGLAGGPSFQWDTQYF
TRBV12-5,CASGFYYNEQFF
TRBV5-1,CASSRDTSGKTQETQYF
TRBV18,CASSPGQDSYGYTF
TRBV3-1,CASSQSAGTVNEKLFF
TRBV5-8,CASSLRGVRTGYTF
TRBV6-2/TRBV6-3,CASSEQGGTYEQYF
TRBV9,CASSANRDRGDSYEQYF
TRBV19,CASSTEIQGYHGYTF
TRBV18,CASSPPGLAGVGNEQFF
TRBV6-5,CASSYSIVQETQYF
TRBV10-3,CAISDGKLGGTGELFF
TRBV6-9,CASSYAPYEQYF
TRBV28,CASSSPQGSGYTF
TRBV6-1,CASRSQGLSGGNTIYF
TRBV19,CASSIGGGTGGHNEQFF
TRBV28,CASSFQGAIFVNQPQHF
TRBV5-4,CASSLAGSYGYTF
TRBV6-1,CASSLTGQAGESNEQFF
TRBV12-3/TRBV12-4,CASSSQGVNTEAFF
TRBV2,CASSDRRQSSYNEQFF
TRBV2,CASPSEAKTDPLYEQYF
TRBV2,CASSGQSYEQYF
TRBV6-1,CASSDYGGLNEQFF
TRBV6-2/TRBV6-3,CASSYSDSGNYGYTF
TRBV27,CASTQGWDTEAFF
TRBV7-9,CASSQLAGGPNEQFF
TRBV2,CASSDGDFPYNEQFF